The clone carrying this T cell receptor (beta chain) showed up just a few times. Its cognate antigen is unknown. This entry belongs to a study of beta chain features in type 1 diabetes. Broader study findings: A moderate, significant TCRB CDR3 shortening appeared in type 1 diabetes across four CD4+ subsets.

Expressed TCRB transcripts were sequenced because the isolated RNA had all been reverse transcribed beforehand. Several million reads per sample on average were obtained from naive, central memory and regulatory T cell samples. Method: immunoSEQ multiplex PCR; TCRdb's copy keeps in-frame clones and lacks some. The top ten hold under 0.55% of the sample, which has roughly 180,000 clones, roughly 8% seen once. The sequenced sample was central memory CD4+ T cells from blood. This sequence originates from a man between 18 and 35 years old with type 1 diabetes.

In nucleotides, the CDR3 is TGTGCCAGCAGTTCACAGGGGGCGCGCTATTCTACGTTGGAGTTCTTC. As protein: CASSSQGARYSTLEFF. This chain links TRBV6-6 with TRBJ2-1; 9 bases agree with TRBD1. After removal of 4 bases from V and 14 bases from J, the junction contained 18 bases not matched to a gene. There are 16 residues in the CDR3. Germline CDR1 MNHNY, CDR2 SVGAGI (reference sequence).